These 30 T cell receptor beta chains were all obtained from the same sample, sequenced in a study of CD8+ T cells in alopecia areata. It was cDNA, reverse transcribed from extracted RNA, that served as the sequencing template. Sequenced by immunoSEQ multiplex PCR; TCRdb stores in-frame clones only, minus some. The repertoire holds 100,000 to 150,000 clones, with more than 40% as singletons. This material consisted of CD8+ T cells sorted from blood, taken at week 0. The receptors shown here come from a human donor with alopecia areata.

This chain joins TRBV6-5 and TRBJ2-1; D is possibly TRBD1 or TRBD2 (5 bases each). The CDR3 has 16 amino acids. Germline-derived CDR1 and CDR2 are MNHEY and SVGAGI. The V and J ends lost 0 bases and 4 bases respectively, with 13 bases between them. CDR3 sequence reads: CASSYSITWGYNEQFF. CDR3 DNA sequence: TGTGCCAGCAGTTACTCGATAACTTGGGGGTACAATGAGCAGTTCTTC.

The chain couples TRBV29-1 to TRBJ2-7, with 7 bases matching TRBD2. This CDR3 comprises 14 residues. V was clipped by 4 bases and J by 5 bases; unmatched bases: 11. In germline, CDR1 is SQVTM, CDR2 ANQGSEA. CDR3 sequence (DNA): TGCAGCGTTGGCCAAGGGAGGGTATATGACGAGCAGTACTTC. As protein: CSVGQGRVYDEQYF.

In its sample, this clone was seen a few times. The chain uses TRBV29-1 and TRBJ2-2; no clear D. Germline CDR1 and CDR2: SQVTM and ANQGSEA. CDR3 length: 11 residues. With 2 bases removed from V and 6 bases from J, the gap between germline ends came to 4 bases. The CDR3 loop reads CSVELSGELFF. The CDR3 DNA follows: TGCAGCGTTGAATTATCCGGGGAGCTGTTTTTT.

This sequence joins TRBV27 and TRBJ1-5; possible D gene TRBD1, 6 bases. Deletions cut 5 bases from V and 2 bases from J, with 22 bases between. Germline loops: CDR1 MNHEY, CDR2 SMNVEV (reference sequence). The CDR3 length is 18 residues. The CDR3 DNA follows: TGTGCCAGCAGTACCCGAGGTACAGGGTCTGGGGGCAATCAGCCCCAGCATTTT. As protein: CASSTRGTGSGGNQPQHF.

The V call is TRBV27, the J call TRBJ1-5; 7 bases are a match to TRBD1. CDR3 length: 13 residues. Germline V gene data show CDR1 as MNHEY and CDR2 as SMNVEV (reference sequence). Trimming took 5 bases from V and 7 from J; bases not matched to a gene: 5. The CDR3 DNA reads as TGTGCCAGCAGTCGGGGACAGAGACAGCCCCAGCATTTT. Its translation is CASSRGQRQPQHF.

The chain carries TRBV7-8 and TRBJ1-1; D not certain. The CDR3 extends over 14 amino acids. Trimming shortened V by 6 bases and J by 4 bases, and 15 bases separated the two germline ends. Germline V gene data show CDR1 as SGHVS and CDR2 as FQNEAQ. DNA of the CDR3: TGTGCCAGCAGAGGACCCTCGGCGGGCACTGAAGCTTTCTTT. Its translation: CASRGPSAGTEAFF.

This clone has only a few counts. The rearrangement links TRBV4-1 to TRBJ1-5; D might be TRBD1 (5 bases). V dropped 2 bases and J dropped 3 bases, with 11 bases sitting between them. The CDR3 spans 15 residues. CDR1 is MGHRA and CDR2 is YSYEKL in the germline V gene. CDR3 nucleotides: TGCGCCAGCAGCCAAACGAAGGGGACCAATCAGCCCCAGCATTTT. It codes for CASSQTKGTNQPQHF.

CDR3 sequence (DNA): TGCGCCAGCAGCCAAGGGAACACAGATACGCAGTATTTT. Residues: CASSQGNTDTQYF. This chain uses TRBV4-1 with TRBJ2-3, with D hard to call. With 1 base removed from V and 2 bases from J, the gap between germline ends came to 4 bases. Germline loops: CDR1 MGHRA, CDR2 YSYEKL. The CDR3 is made up of 13 amino acids.

The DNA for the CDR3 is TGTGCCAGCAGGGACAGTGGATATGGCTACACCTTC. It translates to CASRDSGYGYTF. The genes are TRBV6-6 and TRBJ1-2; a possible D gene is TRBD1 (6 bases). Trimming removed 6 bases from V and 5 bases from J, with 10 bases in between. Germline V gives CDR1 MNHNY, CDR2 SVGAGI (reference sequence). The CDR3 runs 12 residues.

There are a few counts of this clone. This chain connects TRBV6-1 to TRBJ2-3, with 7 bases lining up with TRBD2. J gave up 7 bases and V 7 bases, and 11 bases lay outside the gene matches. This CDR3 has 14 residues. CDR1 is MNHNS, CDR2 SASEGT, per germline. DNA of the CDR3: TGTGCCAGCATGCTACCGGGACTACGAAATACGCAGTATTTT. It translates to CASMLPGLRNTQYF.

V usage is TRBV11-2 and J usage is TRBJ2-1; D remains unclear. Looked up from germline, CDR1 is SGHAT and CDR2 is FQNNGV. The CDR3 is 13 residues long. Trimming left V 5 bases short and J 0 bases short, with 5 bases between. CDR3 in amino acids: CASSPSSYNEQFF. CDR3 coding DNA: TGTGCCAGCAGCCCCAGCTCCTACAATGAGCAGTTCTTC.

This clone was counted ten times or more. The same CDR3 also results from other DNA sequences found in this sample. V gene TRBV7-6 combines with J gene TRBJ2-5; either TRBD1 or TRBD2 may supply D (6 bases each). This CDR3 is 13 amino acids long. Germline V lookup: CDR1 SGHVS, CDR2 FNYEAQ. The ends were cut back, 3 bases at V and 5 bases at J, with 10 bases in the middle. DNA for the CDR3: TGTGCCAGCAGCTTGGGGGGCGGGGAGACCCAGTACTTC. Amino acids: CASSLGGGETQYF.

The chain recombines TRBV7-9 with TRBJ2-5, with D tentatively TRBD1 or TRBD2 (6 bases each). The CDR3 sequence is 17 residues long. The V and J ends lost 5 bases and 2 bases respectively, with 21 bases between them. CDR1 is SEHNR, CDR2 FQNEAQ, per germline (reference sequence). The CDR3 loop reads CASSRPPLTGAQETQYF. The CDR3 DNA reads as TGTGCCAGCAGCCGACCACCCCTTACGGGGGCACAAGAGACCCAGTACTTC. Filled out from reference TRBV7-9 and TRBJ2-5, the complete variable domain reads DTGVSQNPRHKITKRGQNVTFRCDPISEHNRLYWYRQTLGQGPEFLTYFQNEAQLEKSRLLSDRFSAERPKGSFSTLEIQRTEQGDSAMYLCASSRPPLTGAQETQYFGPGTRLLVL.

This chain joins TRBV7-2 and TRBJ2-2, with D uncertain. The V and J ends lost 5 bases and 2 bases respectively, with 12 bases between them. Germline V gene data show CDR1 as SGHTA and CDR2 as FQGNSA. The CDR3 loop spans 15 amino acids. DNA for the CDR3: TGTGCCAGCAGCCCCGTGATCTTTAACACCGGGGAGCTGTTTTTT. This codes for CASSPVIFNTGELFF.

J is TRBJ2-4 and V is TRBV7-8; D unresolved. This CDR3 comprises 16 residues. CDR1 and CDR2 (germline): SGHVS, FQNEAQ. Trimming stripped 0 bases from V and 0 bases from J, with 9 bases between. The CDR3 nucleotides are TGTGCCAGCAGCTTAGCGTCGATAATAGCCAAAAACATTCAGTACTTC. Protein product: CASSLASIIAKNIQYF.

The genes are TRBV30 and TRBJ1-2, with D possibly TRBD1 on 5 matching bases. V was trimmed by 1 base and J by 8 bases, leaving 5 bases between them. There are 10 residues in the CDR3. Germline-derived CDR1 and CDR2 are GTSNPN and SVGIG (reference sequence). The CDR3 sequence is CAWSGDGYTF. CDR3 in DNA: TGTGCCTGGAGTGGGGACGGCTACACCTTC. The whole variable domain, filled in from reference TRBV30 and TRBJ1-2, reads SQTIHQWPATLVQPVGSPLSLECTVEGTSNPNLYWYRQAAGRGLQLLFYSVGIGQISSEVPQNLSASRPQDRQFILSSKKLLLSDSGFYLCAWSGDGYTFGSGTRLTVV.

This clone was observed at least ten times. The chain recombines TRBV2 with TRBJ2-3; 8 bases are a match to TRBD1. This CDR3 is built from 15 residues. Unmatched junction bases numbered 7, after V lost 8 bases and J lost 0 bases. The germline CDR1 and CDR2 sequences are SNHLY and FYNNEI. CDR3: CASSGGGASTDTQYF. CDR3 bases: TGTGCCAGCTCAGGGGGCGGCGCTAGCACAGATACGCAGTATTTT.

V is TRBV4-3 and J is TRBJ2-4; D possibly corresponds to TRBD1 (5 bases). The CDR3 extends over 14 amino acids. The V gene's germline CDR1 is LGHNA and CDR2 YSLEER. The V and J ends lost 0 bases and 5 bases respectively, with 8 bases between them. The DNA for the CDR3 is TGCGCCAGCAGCCAAGATGGGGCAGAAAACATTCAGTACTTC. The encoded protein is CASSQDGAENIQYF.

The J gene is TRBJ1-1, the V gene TRBV6-5, with 7 nucleotides matching TRBD1. Trimming cost V 5 bases and J 4 bases; bases outside gene matches: 4. Per germline, CDR1 MNHEY and CDR2 SVGAGI. CDR3 length: 13 amino acids. The CDR3 DNA follows: TGTGCCAGCAGTCACGGGACAGCCACTGAAGCTTTCTTT. Translating gives CASSHGTATEAFF.

The chain recombines TRBV5-6 with TRBJ2-5, with D possibly matching TRBD1 (5 bases). Trimming took 2 bases from V and 0 from J, leaving 8 bases between them. Germline V gene sequence: CDR1 SGHDT, CDR2 YYEEEE. This CDR3 is built from 14 residues. In DNA form, the CDR3 reads TGTGCCAGCAGCTTCCAGGACAACCAAGAGACCCAGTACTTC. Amino acids: CASSFQDNQETQYF. Full variable domain (rest looked up from reference TRBV5-6 and TRBJ2-5): DAGVTQSPTHLIKTRGQQVTLRCSPKSGHDTVSWYQQALGQGPQFIFQYYEEEERQRGNFPDRFSGHQFPNYSSELNVNALLLGDSALYLCASSFQDNQETQYFGPGTRLLVL.

The chain carries TRBV5-4 and TRBJ2-2; a weak D match, TRBD1 (5 bases). This CDR3 contains 14 residues. V was shortened by 7 bases and J by 6 bases, with 16 bases between the two germline ends. CDR1 is SGHNT and CDR2 is YYREEE in the germline V gene (reference sequence). The CDR3 loop reads CASGFWGAAGELFF. The CDR3 DNA reads as TGTGCCAGCGGGTTTTGGGGCGCGGCCGGGGAGCTGTTTTTT. The whole variable domain, remainder taken from reference TRBV5-4 and TRBJ2-2, is ETGVTQSPTHLIKTRGQQVTLRCSSQSGHNTVSWYQQALGQGPQFIFQYYREEENGRGNFPPRFSGLQFPNYSSELNVNALELDDSALYLCASGFWGAAGELFFGEGSRLTVL.

The chain has TRBV29-1 and TRBJ2-1, with TRBD1 matching 10 bases. Germline CDR1 is SQVTM and CDR2 is ANQGSEA. The CDR3 has 13 residues. The CDR3 DNA sequence: TGCAGTGCCGGGACAGGGGCCTACAATGAGCAGTTCTTC. The encoded protein is CSAGTGAYNEQFF.

This clone has just a few counts. This chain links TRBV29-1 with TRBJ1-5; the D gene is possibly TRBD1 (6 bases). Germline assignment: CDR1 SQVTM and CDR2 ANQGSEA. The CDR3 runs to 13 residues. The V end was cut by 4 bases, the J end by 0 bases, with 7 bases between. CDR3 bases: TGCAGCGTTGGGACAGATAGCAATCAGCCCCAGCATTTT. This translates into CSVGTDSNQPQHF.

This clone was observed a few times. V usage is TRBV13 and J usage is TRBJ2-7; 7 nucleotides align to TRBD2. The CDR3 runs to 15 residues. The V gene end was trimmed by 3 bases and the J gene end by 0 bases; junction bases not matched to a gene: 5. From germline, CDR1 is PRHDT and CDR2 FYEKMQ (reference sequence). For the CDR3, the DNA is TGTGCCAGCAGCTTCCGGGGGGAAAGCTCCTACGAGCAGTACTTC. It translates to CASSFRGESSYEQYF.

A remark on this clone: Other DNA sequences from this sample encode an identical CDR3 as well. This chain links TRBV4-1 with TRBJ2-5, with D unresolved. The CDR3 runs to 13 residues. CDR1 and CDR2 from the germline V gene are MGHRA and YSYEKL. V was trimmed by 0 bases and J by 3 bases, leaving 5 bases between them. The CDR3 coding sequence is TGCGCCAGCAGCCAAGATCTAGAAGAGACCCAGTACTTC. Translated: CASSQDLEETQYF.

The rearrangement uses TRBV30 and TRBJ2-2; TRBD2 might be the D (6 bases). Between the trimmed V and J ends, which lost 5 bases and 6 bases, there was a span of 10 bases. The germline gives CDR1 GTSNPN, CDR2 SVGIG (reference sequence). The CDR3 extends over 12 amino acids. CDR3 sequence (DNA): TGTGCCTGGTCATGGGGGGCCGGGGAGCTGTTTTTT. Amino acid sequence: CAWSWGAGELFF.

The chain combines TRBV9 with TRBJ2-3; either TRBD1 or TRBD2 may fit D (5 bases each). Trimming cost V 3 bases and J 0 bases, with 14 bases left between them. The CDR3 spans 16 residues. Germline V gene sequence: CDR1 SGDLS, CDR2 YYNGEE. CDR3 coding DNA: TGTGCCAGCAGCGCCAGGGACGGCTATAGCACAGATACGCAGTATTTT. Its protein product is CASSARDGYSTDTQYF.

This clone was seen a handful of times. V is TRBV30 and J is TRBJ1-1; D unclear. CDR3 length equals 15 residues. V lost 0 bases and J lost 2, with 13 bases in between. Germline loops: CDR1 GTSNPN, CDR2 SVGIG (reference sequence). The CDR3 bases are TGTGCCTGGAGTGTACTCGGTGAGGGAAACACTGAAGCTTTCTTT. Translation: CAWSVLGEGNTEAFF. The variable domain in full, completed from reference TRBV30 and TRBJ1-1, reads SQTIHQWPATLVQPVGSPLSLECTVEGTSNPNLYWYRQAAGRGLQLLFYSVGIGQISSEVPQNLSASRPQDRQFILSSKKLLLSDSGFYLCAWSVLGEGNTEAFFGQGTRLTVV.

This rearrangement joins TRBV6-5 to TRBJ2-7; 8 positions match TRBD1. The CDR3 length is 14 residues. Germline assignment: CDR1 MNHEY and CDR2 SVGAGI. V gave up 4 bases and J gave up 5 bases; unmatched junction bases: 7. CDR3 nucleotide sequence: TGTGCCAGCAGTTTCGACAGGGGTAGTGACGAGCAGTACTTC. Encoded protein: CASSFDRGSDEQYF.

The chain carries TRBV12-5 and TRBJ1-5; D call uncertain. Germline CDR1 and CDR2: LGHNT and FRNRAP. The V and J ends lost 5 bases and 4 bases respectively, with 9 bases between them. The CDR3 runs 13 residues. CDR3 sequence: CASGIQYNQPQHF. The DNA of the CDR3 is TGTGCTAGTGGTATCCAATATAATCAGCCCCAGCATTTT.